This TCR beta chain appears in the sequencing data of a study of blood T cells in healthy people across ages. Study-wide results and limits: It was not known whether donors were CMV positive (a possible confounder of expanded clonotype changes).

Details on this clonotype: What it binds is not known.

V was shortened by 4 bases and J by 3 bases, with 6 bases between the two germline ends. The CDR3 length is 12 residues. The V gene's germline CDR1 is SGHVS and CDR2 FQNEAQ. Each sample had at least 6 million PBMCs isolated. Together with a sample-barcoded 5' primer, a J-beta primer mix was included in a second PCR lasting roughly 7 to 11 cycles. Researchers report that each sample yielded at least 2.5 million CDR3-containing paired-end reads. TCRdb redid the calling of the 5' RACE reads with MiXCR, one entry per CDR3 protein. The repertoire holds 700,000 or so distinct CDR3 sequences, with approximately 40% as singletons.

The clonotype comes from a man aged 80 or over in good health. What was sequenced was blood. The V call is TRBV7-8, the J call TRBJ1-2; D is unresolved. CDR3 protein: CASSSGHYGYTF. CDR3 bases: TGTGCCAGCAGCTCGGGCCACTATGGCTACACCTTC.